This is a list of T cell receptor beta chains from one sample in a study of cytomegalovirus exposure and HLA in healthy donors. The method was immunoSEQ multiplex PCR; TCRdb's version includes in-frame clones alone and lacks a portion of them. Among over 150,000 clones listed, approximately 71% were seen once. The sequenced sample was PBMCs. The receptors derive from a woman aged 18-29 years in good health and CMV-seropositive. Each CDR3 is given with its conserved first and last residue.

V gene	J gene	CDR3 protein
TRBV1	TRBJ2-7	CTSSHPGPGLLSYEQYF
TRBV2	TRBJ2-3	CASRGTRTGMTDTQYF
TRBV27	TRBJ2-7	CASTFSGGPSYEQYF
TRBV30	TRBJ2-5	CAWSVFGPETQYF
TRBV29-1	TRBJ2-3	CSVDQPGTDTQYF
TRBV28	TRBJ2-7	CASRDPSTGVWDEQYF
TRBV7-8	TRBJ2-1	CASSYPGGVQFF
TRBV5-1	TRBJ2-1	CASSLITSGPYNEQFF
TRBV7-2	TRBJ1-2	CASSLVVGAGGYTF
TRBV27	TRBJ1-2	CASSFQQGSGYTF
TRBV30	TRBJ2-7	CAWSVQRENSYEQYF
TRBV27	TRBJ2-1	CVSSFSGNPYNEQFF
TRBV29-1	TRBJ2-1	CSVDGSGGMDNEQFF
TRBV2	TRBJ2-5	CASNSLLSGETQYF
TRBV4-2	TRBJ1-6	CASSQDRTWPSNLHF
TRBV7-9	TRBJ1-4	CASSLAGGGVAEKLFF
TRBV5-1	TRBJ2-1	CASSLRLAGGPREQFF
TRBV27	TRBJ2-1	CASSLRVLDSNEQFF
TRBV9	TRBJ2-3	CASSVSGGADTQYF
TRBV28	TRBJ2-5	CASPPPDRPIWETQYF
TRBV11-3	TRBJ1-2	CASSLGDSGGTF
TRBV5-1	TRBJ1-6	CASSLSPPTEGYSPLHF
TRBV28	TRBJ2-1	CASREGGPYNEQFF
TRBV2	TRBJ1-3	CASSDWGTETGVYF
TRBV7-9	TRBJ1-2	CASSSSIANYGYTF
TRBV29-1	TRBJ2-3	CSAREYTDTQYF
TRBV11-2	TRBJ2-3	CASSRGQGPDTQYF
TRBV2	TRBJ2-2	CASSGRGWANTGELFF
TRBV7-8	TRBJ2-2	CASRSRDRDQAGELFF
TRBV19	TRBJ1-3	CASGGQGGSRNTIYF
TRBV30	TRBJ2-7	CAVNGLSYEQYF
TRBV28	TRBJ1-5	CASSTYGTNGNQPQHF
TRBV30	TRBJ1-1	CAGSGHMGTEAFF
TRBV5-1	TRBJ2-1	CASSSAPSWTQYNEQFF
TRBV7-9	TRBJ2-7	CASSSSGGHSYEQYF
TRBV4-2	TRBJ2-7	CASSQEIGRDSLYEQYF
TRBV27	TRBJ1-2	CASRGEGNYGYTF
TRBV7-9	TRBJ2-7	CASSQRDRGLEQYF
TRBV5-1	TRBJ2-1	CATKQGNEQFF
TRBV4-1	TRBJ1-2	CASSQDSLNDAGRTF
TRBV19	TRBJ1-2	CASSNPQGGDYGYTF
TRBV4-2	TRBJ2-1	CASSQERQVAGNEQFF
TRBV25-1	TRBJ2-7	CASSIPEREGGEQYF
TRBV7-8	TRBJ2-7	CASSLAGGAFEQYF
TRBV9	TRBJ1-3	CASSATGLRGNTIYF
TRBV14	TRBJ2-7	CASSQIGQGALYEQYF
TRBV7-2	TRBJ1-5	CASSQGGLGGQPQHF
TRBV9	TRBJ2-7	CASNPGSSDYEQYF
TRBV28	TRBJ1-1	CASSYPGNTEAFF
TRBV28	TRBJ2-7	CASSFSYRSSSYEQYF
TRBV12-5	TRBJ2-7	CASGLDTGFNEQYF
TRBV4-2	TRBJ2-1	CASSQLGEGGNEQFF
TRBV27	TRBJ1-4	CASSPGKRVNEKLFF
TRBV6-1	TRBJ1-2	CASSEKGQGLYGYTF
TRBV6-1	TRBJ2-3	CASRRGGASDTQYF
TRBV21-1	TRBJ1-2	CASSPPQGVYGYTF
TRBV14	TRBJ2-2	CASSPQGVAAGELFF
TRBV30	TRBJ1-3	CAWSVLGQGRNTIYF
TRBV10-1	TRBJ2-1	CASSIATSGSYNEQFF